This is a list of T cell receptor beta chains from one sample in a study of blood T cell repertoires in COVID-19. Assay used: immunoSEQ multiplex PCR; TCRdb lists only in-frame clones, some missing. The profile shows about 150,000 clones, 78% of them singletons. Sequencing used PBMCs or T cells enriched from blood (not recorded which). The receptors originated from a woman aged 50 to 60 who had recovered from COVID-19. CDR3s include the opening cysteine and the closing phenylalanine or tryptophan. Fields, in order: clone size, V gene, J gene, D gene, CDR3 protein, CDR3 DNA. The D gene is left open where the match is weak. Expanded clones get a size class; other rows say once, few or many, or leave the size out.

clone_size: -
v_call: TRBV19
j_call: TRBJ1-2
d_call: -
cdr3_aa: CASRTSGQGSYGYTF
cdr3_nt: TGTGCCAGTAGGACTTCGGGACAAGGTTCCTATGGCTACACCTTC

clone_size: -
v_call: TRBV5-1
j_call: TRBJ1-1
d_call: TRBD1
cdr3_aa: CASSPFTGGGKTEAFF
cdr3_nt: TGCGCCAGCAGCCCCTTTACAGGGGGAGGTAAGACTGAAGCTTTCTTT

clone_size: -
v_call: TRBV5-6
j_call: TRBJ1-5
d_call: TRBD1
cdr3_aa: CASSSQGANQPQHF
cdr3_nt: TGTGCCAGCAGCTCACAGGGGGCTAATCAGCCCCAGCATTTT

clone_size: -
v_call: TRBV27
j_call: TRBJ1-1
d_call: TRBD1
cdr3_aa: CASMEGARRTEAFF
cdr3_nt: TGTGCCAGCATGGAGGGGGCGCGGCGGACTGAAGCTTTCTTT

clone_size: -
v_call: TRBV3-1/TRBV3-2
j_call: TRBJ2-2
d_call: -
cdr3_aa: CASSPLEGLPGELFF
cdr3_nt: TGTGCCAGCAGCCCTTTGGAGGGACTGCCCGGGGAGCTGTTTTTT

clone_size: -
v_call: TRBV28
j_call: TRBJ1-2
d_call: -
cdr3_aa: CASTLAGQAPNYGYTF
cdr3_nt: TGTGCCAGCACTCTCGCCGGCCAGGCCCCGAACTATGGCTACACCTTC

clone_size: -
v_call: TRBV11-2
j_call: TRBJ1-5
d_call: -
cdr3_aa: CASSLDGSQPQHF
cdr3_nt: TGTGCCAGCAGCTTAGACGGGAGTCAGCCCCAGCATTTT

clone_size: -
v_call: TRBV2
j_call: TRBJ2-5
d_call: -
cdr3_aa: CASTRRVQETQYF
cdr3_nt: TGTGCCAGCACCCGGCGGGTACAAGAGACCCAGTACTTC

clone_size: -
v_call: TRBV7-8
j_call: TRBJ1-2
d_call: -
cdr3_aa: CASSLEGGANYGYTF
cdr3_nt: TGTGCCAGCAGCTTAGAAGGGGGGGCTAACTATGGCTACACCTTC

clone_size: -
v_call: TRBV6-6
j_call: TRBJ1-2
d_call: -
cdr3_aa: CASQTGPYGYTF
cdr3_nt: TGTGCCAGCCAGACAGGACCCTATGGCTACACCTTC

clone_size: -
v_call: TRBV5-1
j_call: TRBJ1-1
d_call: -
cdr3_aa: CASSLVPGNTEAFF
cdr3_nt: TGCGCCAGCAGCTTGGTTCCGGGGAACACTGAAGCTTTCTTT

clone_size: -
v_call: TRBV2
j_call: TRBJ1-1
d_call: -
cdr3_aa: CASRRDRPTEAFF
cdr3_nt: TGTGCCAGCAGGCGAGACAGGCCCACTGAAGCTTTCTTT

clone_size: -
v_call: TRBV7-9
j_call: TRBJ1-2
d_call: TRBD1
cdr3_aa: CASSSRDRGGYGYTF
cdr3_nt: TGTGCCAGCAGCTCCCGGGACAGGGGCGGGTATGGCTACACCTTC

clone_size: -
v_call: TRBV28
j_call: TRBJ2-3
d_call: -
cdr3_aa: CASSLTGTSTDTQYF
cdr3_nt: TGTGCCAGCAGTCTGACAGGCACTAGCACAGATACGCAGTATTTT

clone_size: -
v_call: TRBV7-2
j_call: TRBJ1-1
d_call: -
cdr3_aa: CASSLAMIAEAFF
cdr3_nt: TGTGCCAGCAGCTTAGCTATGATAGCTGAAGCTTTCTTT

clone_size: once
v_call: TRBV15
j_call: TRBJ2-1
d_call: TRBD2
cdr3_aa: CATSRDVAAGASYNEQFF
cdr3_nt: TGTGCCACCAGCAGAGATGTCGCAGCGGGGGCTTCCTACAATGAGCAGTTCTTC

clone_size: once
v_call: TRBV27
j_call: TRBJ1-6
d_call: TRBD1
cdr3_aa: CASSLGTGSGSSYNSPLHF
cdr3_nt: TGTGCCAGCAGTTTGGGGACAGGGTCAGGGAGCTCCTATAATTCACCCCTCCACTTT

clone_size: -
v_call: TRBV5-1
j_call: TRBJ1-4
d_call: TRBD1
cdr3_aa: CASSAGQFNEKLFF
cdr3_nt: TGCGCCAGCAGTGCGGGACAGTTTAATGAAAAACTGTTTTTT

clone_size: -
v_call: TRBV5-5
j_call: TRBJ1-4
d_call: -
cdr3_aa: CASSLVLWGATNEKLFF
cdr3_nt: TGTGCCAGCAGCTTGGTCTTGTGGGGCGCAACTAATGAAAAACTGTTTTTT

clone_size: few
v_call: TRBV19
j_call: TRBJ2-6
d_call: -
cdr3_aa: CASSVMGGSGANVLTF
cdr3_nt: TGTGCCAGTAGTGTTATGGGGGGTAGTGGGGCCAACGTCCTGACTTTC

clone_size: -
v_call: TRBV11-3
j_call: TRBJ2-2
d_call: TRBD2
cdr3_aa: CASSPGLAGGVNTGELFF
cdr3_nt: TGTGCCAGCAGTCCTGGACTAGCGGGGGGAGTTAACACCGGGGAGCTGTTTTTT

clone_size: -
v_call: TRBV9
j_call: TRBJ1-6
d_call: -
cdr3_aa: CASTKGRGGNSPLHF
cdr3_nt: TGTGCCAGCACTAAGGGAAGGGGGGGTAATTCACCCCTCCACTTT

clone_size: -
v_call: TRBV5-1
j_call: TRBJ2-1
d_call: TRBD1
cdr3_aa: CASSFRTGAGDEQFF
cdr3_nt: TGCGCCAGCAGCTTCAGGACAGGGGCAGGTGATGAGCAGTTCTTC

clone_size: -
v_call: TRBV9
j_call: TRBJ1-3
d_call: -
cdr3_aa: CASSATSPNSGNTIYF
cdr3_nt: TGTGCCAGCAGCGCGACATCGCCTAACTCTGGAAACACCATATATTTT

clone_size: -
v_call: TRBV19
j_call: TRBJ1-4
d_call: -
cdr3_aa: CASSQFNEKLFF
cdr3_nt: TGTGCCAGTAGTCAGTTTAATGAAAAACTGTTTTTT

clone_size: -
v_call: TRBV29-1
j_call: TRBJ2-3
d_call: -
cdr3_aa: CSVEPRQISTDTQYF
cdr3_nt: TGCAGCGTTGAACCTCGACAGATTTCCACAGATACGCAGTATTTT

clone_size: -
v_call: TRBV5-1
j_call: TRBJ2-5
d_call: -
cdr3_aa: CASSRTGEKTQYF
cdr3_nt: TGCGCCAGCAGCCGGACGGGGGAGAAGACCCAGTACTTC

clone_size: -
v_call: TRBV5-4
j_call: TRBJ2-1
d_call: TRBD2
cdr3_aa: CASSLAKSAGGYYNEQFF
cdr3_nt: TGTGCCAGCAGCTTGGCTAAATCCGCGGGGGGTTACTACAATGAGCAGTTCTTC

clone_size: -
v_call: TRBV5-5
j_call: TRBJ1-1
d_call: -
cdr3_aa: CASSFEQSTEAFF
cdr3_nt: TGTGCCAGCAGCTTCGAACAGTCCACTGAAGCTTTCTTT

clone_size: -
v_call: TRBV27
j_call: TRBJ1-2
d_call: TRBD1
cdr3_aa: CASSLSGGNYGYTF
cdr3_nt: TGTGCCAGCAGTTTATCAGGGGGCAACTATGGCTACACCTTC

clone_size: -
v_call: TRBV12-5
j_call: TRBJ1-1
d_call: -
cdr3_aa: CASGLDPRRAFF
cdr3_nt: TGTGCTAGTGGTCTGGACCCCAGGAGGGCTTTCTTT

clone_size: -
v_call: TRBV5-4
j_call: TRBJ1-1
d_call: -
cdr3_aa: CACRGPQMNTEAFF
cdr3_nt: TGTGCCTGTCGAGGGCCTCAGATGAACACTGAAGCTTTCTTT

clone_size: -
v_call: TRBV7-8
j_call: TRBJ2-3
d_call: -
cdr3_aa: CASSPRSGVRTDTQYF
cdr3_nt: TGTGCCAGCAGCCCCCGTTCGGGGGTACGAACAGATACGCAGTATTTT

clone_size: few
v_call: TRBV6-5
j_call: TRBJ1-2
d_call: TRBD1
cdr3_aa: CASSSTGTANYGYTF
cdr3_nt: TGTGCCAGCAGTTCGACAGGGACAGCTAACTATGGCTACACCTTC

clone_size: -
v_call: TRBV7-2
j_call: TRBJ2-1
d_call: -
cdr3_aa: CASSLQPTNNEQFF
cdr3_nt: TGTGCCAGCAGCTTGCAACCGACTAACAATGAGCAGTTCTTC

clone_size: -
v_call: TRBV27
j_call: TRBJ1-1
d_call: -
cdr3_aa: CASSFKGGVTEAFF
cdr3_nt: TGTGCCAGCAGTTTTAAAGGGGGGGTCACTGAAGCTTTCTTT